This is a list of T cell receptor beta chains from one sample in a study of T cell responses to AZD1222 COVID-19 vaccine. Sequenced by immunoSEQ multiplex PCR; TCRdb stores in-frame clones only, minus some. The sample lists some 150,000 clones, approximately 78% occurring once. The sequenced sample was peripheral blood, obtained on day 0 of MenACWY control vaccination. The receptor source for this set is an adult in good health. CDR3s include the opening cysteine and the closing phenylalanine or tryptophan. The D gene is left open where the match is weak. Only part of the rows carry a size: once, few, many, or a class if the clone is expanded.

.,once,TRBV2,TRBJ1-3,CASRPPDSGNTIYF,TGTGCCAGCAGACCTCCAGACTCTGGAAACACCATATATTTT
.,.,TRBV7-2,TRBJ1-2,CASSLVRGPNYGYTF,TGTGCCAGCAGCTTAGTCAGGGGCCCAAACTATGGCTACACCTTC
.,.,TRBV7-8,TRBJ2-7,CASGQEVSYEQYF,TGTGCCAGCGGGCAGGAAGTTTCCTACGAGCAGTACTTC
TRBD1,.,TRBV7-2,TRBJ2-7,CASSQQGARVEQYF,TGTGCCAGCAGTCAACAGGGGGCGCGAGTCGAGCAGTACTTC
.,.,TRBV20-1,TRBJ2-2,CSASHQGGGELFF,TGCAGTGCTAGTCACCAGGGGGGCGGGGAGCTGTTTTTT
TRBD1,.,TRBV9,TRBJ1-5,CASSVGQNSNQPQHF,TGTGCCAGCAGCGTGGGACAGAATAGCAATCAGCCCCAGCATTTT
TRBD1,.,TRBV19,TRBJ1-1,CASSPDRVWGNTEAFF,TGTGCCAGTAGTCCGGACAGGGTGTGGGGCAACACTGAAGCTTTCTTT
.,.,TRBV5-4,TRBJ1-3,CASSLGSGGNTIYF,TGTGCCAGCAGCTTGGGTTCAGGGGGAAACACCATATATTTT
.,few,TRBV7-9,TRBJ1-1,CASSLGTEAFF,TGTGCCAGCAGCCTAGGGACTGAAGCTTTCTTT
.,once,TRBV7-9,TRBJ2-2,CASSRNTGELFF,TGTGCCAGCAGCCGTAACACCGGGGAGCTGTTTTTT
.,.,TRBV14,TRBJ2-7,CASSQAGTYEQYF,TGTGCCAGCAGCCAAGCGGGAACCTACGAGCAGTACTTC
TRBD2,.,TRBV4-2,TRBJ2-1,CASSQSLLAGGNEQFF,TGTGCCAGCAGCCAATCGCTTCTAGCGGGGGGGAATGAGCAGTTCTTC
.,.,TRBV7-2,TRBJ1-2,CASSLQGRNYGYTF,TGTGCCAGCAGCTTACAGGGCAGAAACTATGGCTACACCTTC
TRBD1,.,TRBV10-2,TRBJ1-1,CASTKTGVTEAFF,TGCGCCAGCACTAAAACAGGGGTCACTGAAGCTTTCTTT
.,.,TRBV5-1,TRBJ2-5,CASSLRTGGGETQYF,TGCGCCAGCAGCCTCCGGACCGGAGGAGGAGAGACCCAGTACTTC
.,.,TRBV7-8,TRBJ1-2,CASSIQVNYGYTF,TGTGCCAGCAGCATACAGGTTAACTATGGCTACACCTTC
.,.,TRBV9,TRBJ1-1,CASSPWVNTEAFF,TGTGCCAGCAGCCCCTGGGTGAACACTGAAGCTTTCTTT
TRBD2,.,TRBV6-2/TRBV6-3,TRBJ2-1,CASSYSGGKGGNEQFF,TGTGCCAGCAGTTACTCGGGGGGGAAAGGTGGAAATGAGCAGTTCTTC
.,.,TRBV12-3/TRBV12-4,TRBJ1-1,CASSLGLDEAFF,TGTGCCAGCAGTTTGGGTTTAGATGAAGCTTTCTTT
TRBD2,.,TRBV10-3,TRBJ2-1,CAISVPTSGGPSSYNEQFF,TGTGCCATCAGTGTTCCTACTAGCGGGGGGCCGAGCTCCTACAATGAGCAGTTCTTC
TRBD2,.,TRBV2,TRBJ2-3,CASSETTSGGYTDTQYF,TGTGCCAGCAGCGAAACCACTAGCGGGGGGTACACAGATACGCAGTATTTT
.,.,TRBV7-2,TRBJ1-2,CASSLVLGPGYTF,TGTGCCAGCAGCTTAGTATTAGGTCCCGGCTACACCTTC
.,.,TRBV7-9,TRBJ2-6,CASSRWGLPLPGANVLTF,TGTGCCAGCAGCCGCTGGGGGCTCCCTCTCCCTGGGGCCAACGTCCTGACTTTC
.,.,TRBV6-5,TRBJ1-3,CASRTTGRSGNTIYF,TGTGCCAGCCGGACCACAGGGCGCTCGGGAAACACCATATATTTT
.,.,TRBV6-2/TRBV6-3,TRBJ1-1,CASRPQGLVNTEAFF,TGTGCCAGCAGGCCTCAGGGTTTGGTTAACACTGAAGCTTTCTTT
.,once,TRBV3-1/TRBV3-2,TRBJ1-5,CASSLQGFNQPQHF,TGTGCCAGCAGCCTACAGGGATTCAATCAGCCCCAGCATTTT
.,.,TRBV19,TRBJ1-5,CASSPDTGFEPQHF,TGTGCCAGTAGCCCGGACACGGGGTTTGAGCCCCAGCATTTT
.,.,TRBV29-1,TRBJ1-2,CSGMTNYGYTF,TGCAGCGGGATGACTAACTATGGCTACACCTTC
.,few,TRBV24-1,TRBJ1-1,CATSRGVGTEAFF,TGTGCCACCAGTCGGGGAGTTGGCACTGAAGCTTTCTTT
.,.,TRBV30,TRBJ2-5,CAGERGVGEETQYF,TGTGCCGGGGAGAGGGGGGTAGGGGAAGAGACCCAGTACTTC
.,once,TRBV5-1,TRBJ1-2,CASSPPGRSGYTF,TGCGCCAGCAGCCCGCCAGGGAGGAGTGGCTACACCTTC
TRBD1,few,TRBV6-5,TRBJ1-2,CASSPGTGVGYTF,TGTGCCAGCAGCCCCGGGACAGGGGTTGGCTACACCTTC
.,.,TRBV29-1,TRBJ2-1,CSVEIYEQFF,TGCAGCGTTGAAATATATGAGCAGTTCTTC
TRBD2,.,TRBV5-1,TRBJ2-5,CASSLALSGGRQETQYF,TGCGCCAGCAGCTTGGCCCTTAGCGGGGGGCGGCAAGAGACCCAGTACTTC
.,.,TRBV29-1,TRBJ1-1,CSVRYRVATEAFF,TGCAGCGTGAGGTACAGGGTAGCGACTGAAGCTTTCTTT
.,.,TRBV7-2,TRBJ1-2,CASSLPSERGYTF,TGTGCCAGCAGCTTACCCAGCGAACGGGGCTACACCTTC